This record concerns one T cell receptor (beta chain) sequence. This specimen comes from a study of blood T cells in healthy people across ages. Germline V CDR1 and CDR2: MDHEN, SYDVKM. Between the trimmed V and J ends, which lost 5 bases and 5 bases, there was a span of 21 bases. This CDR3 region has 16 residues. With a J-beta primer mix and a sample-barcoded 5' primer, a second PCR ran 7 to 11 cycles. MiXCR was run by TCRdb on the 5' RACE reads, yielding one entry per CDR3 protein. The table lists 950,000 to 1,200,000 distinct CDR3 sequences, roughly two fifths of them singletons. The genes are TRBV28 and TRBJ2-5; possible D gene TRBD1, 5 bases. The sequencing sample was made of blood. This sequence was found in a man aged 18 to 29 in good health. DNA for the CDR3: TGTGCCAGCAGTCCCGAGAGTAAGGGGATCGTGGAGACCCAGTACTTC. This sequence encodes CASSPESKGIVETQYF.